Below, 20 T cell receptor beta chains from the same sample are listed, as sequenced in a study of response to subunit inactivated influenza vaccine. TCRdb processed the RT-PCR reads anew with MiXCR; each CDR3 protein has one entry. The data contain roughly 700,000 distinct CDR3 sequences, about 14% of them singletons. The sample here was PBMCs from blood, taken around 14 days before vaccination. The receptors derive from a man between 50 and 59 years old who received an inactivated influenza vaccine.

The chain employs TRBV4-1 and TRBJ2-5; TRBD2 matches at 7 bases. The length of the CDR3 is 15 residues. Looked up from germline, CDR1 is MGHRA and CDR2 is YSYEKL. V shed 4 bases, J shed 4 bases, and the junction held 9 bases outside the gene matches. As DNA, the CDR3 is TGCGCCAGCAGCCCGAGGGACTACCTGGGAGAGACCCAGTACTTC. Its protein product is CASSPRDYLGETQYF.

The chain is built from TRBV2 and TRBJ2-5; 7 bases match TRBD2. Trimming cost V 4 bases and J 0 bases; bases outside gene matches: 2. Germline V gene sequence: CDR1 SNHLY, CDR2 FYNNEI. CDR3 length equals 14 residues. In nucleotides, the CDR3 is TGTGCCAGCAGTGGGGGGGGATACCAAGAGACCCAGTACTTC. As protein: CASSGGGYQETQYF.

This clonotype was observed many times. This chain uses TRBV10-2 with TRBJ1-5; 8 bases are shared with TRBD1. The CDR3 is 13 amino acids. CDR1 is WSHSY and CDR2 is SAAADI in the germline V gene. With 5 bases clipped from V and 6 bases from J, the junction kept 3 bases outside the gene matches. CDR3: CASSTGGSQPQHF. The CDR3 region has the DNA TGCGCCAGCAGTACAGGGGGAAGTCAGCCCCAGCATTTT.

This clonotype has just one count. A junction boundary mismatches the germline segment, possibly from a read error. J is TRBJ2-1 and V is TRBV24-1, with a weak D call TRBD1 (6 bases). Germline values: CDR1 KGHDR, CDR2 SFDVKD. The length of the CDR3 is 12 residues. The DNA of the CDR3 is TGTGCCACCAGTTACAGGGTCGATGAGCAGCTCTTC. Translating it yields CATSYRVDEQLF.

This clonotype was recorded at least ten times. This chain joins TRBV12-3 or TRBV12-4 and TRBJ1-1; D possibly corresponds to TRBD1 (6 bases). Trimming pared 6 bases from V and 4 bases from J, leaving 15 bases between. The CDR3 loop spans 14 amino acids. CDR3 amino acids: CASSPTQGFTEAFF. CDR3 nucleotide sequence: TGTGCCAGCAGCCCGACACAGGGATTCACTGAAGCTTTCTTT.

The J gene is TRBJ2-7, the V gene TRBV24-1; D remains unclear. V was clipped by 3 bases and J by 7 bases, with 12 bases between them. This CDR3 comprises 13 residues. CDR1 is KGHDR and CDR2 is SFDVKD in the germline V gene. CDR3 DNA sequence: TGTGCCACCAGTGATCCCGGTAAAGAAGAGCAGTACTTC. As protein: CATSDPGKEEQYF.

In its sample, this clonotype was seen a few times. V gene TRBV19 combines with J gene TRBJ1-6; no clear D. The CDR3 loop spans 12 amino acids. V lost 3 bases and J 7 bases, leaving 4 bases between the germline ends. Germline lookup yields CDR1 LNHDA and CDR2 SQIVND (reference sequence). CDR3 DNA: TGTGCCAGTAGTATTCAGAATTCACCCCTCCACTTT. Amino acid sequence: CASSIQNSPLHF. The full variable domain, completed using reference TRBV19 and TRBJ1-6, is DGGITQSPKYLFRKEGQNVTLSCEQNLNHDAMYWYRQDPGQGLRLIYYSQIVNDFQKGDIAEGYSVSREKKESFPLTVTSAQKNPTAFYLCASSIQNSPLHFGNGTRLTVT.

A few counts support this clonotype. CDR3: CASSLDSAIPSGYTF. CDR3 in DNA: TGTGCCAGCAGCTTAGATTCCGCGATCCCAAGTGGCTACACCTTC. V usage is TRBV7-2 and J usage is TRBJ1-2; D unclear. Germline V gene lookup returns CDR1 SGHTA and CDR2 FQGNSA. Trimming stripped 1 base from V and 7 bases from J, with 16 bases between. The CDR3 is 15 residues long.

This clonotype was picked up many times. This chain links TRBV12-3 or TRBV12-4 with TRBJ1-4; no clear D gene. There are 14 residues in the CDR3. Trimming pared 3 bases from V and 8 bases from J, leaving 13 bases between. The chain's CDR3 is CASSFGTREEKLFF. The CDR3 region has the DNA TGTGCCAGCAGTTTCGGCACCCGGGAAGAAAAACTGTTTTTT.

V is TRBV4-1 and J is TRBJ2-7; D unclear. The CDR3 consists of 14 residues. Trimming pared 4 bases from V and 4 bases from J, leaving 14 bases between. Germline CDR1 is MGHRA and CDR2 is YSYEKL. For the CDR3, the DNA is TGCGCCAGCAGCCCCGACACCCAAGTTTACGAGCAGTACTTC. This encodes CASSPDTQVYEQYF.

In its sample, this clonotype was seen a few times. The rearrangement uses TRBV6-2 or TRBV6-3 and TRBJ1-2, with D tentatively TRBD1 (5 bases). CDR1 is MNHEY, CDR2 SVGEGT, per germline. Trimming left V 6 bases short and J 2 bases short, with 10 bases between. The CDR3 extends over 13 amino acids. CDR3 protein: CASSRTQNYGYTF. Here the CDR3 DNA reads TGTGCCAGCAGCCGGACACAGAACTATGGCTACACCTTC.

The V call is TRBV6-4, the J call TRBJ2-1, with D hard to call. This CDR3 comprises 17 residues. V was pared by 0 bases and J by 1 base, with 13 bases between. Germline V CDR1 and CDR2: MRHNA, SNTAGT. CDR3 nucleotide sequence: TGTGCCAGCAGTGACTCGACGGCATCAGGTTCCTACAATGAGCAGTTCTTC. Residues: CASSDSTASGSYNEQFF.

This clonotype showed up just a few times. The rearrangement links TRBV20-1 to TRBJ2-5; no clear D gene. CDR3 size: 13 residues. Germline V gives CDR1 DFQATT, CDR2 SNEGSKA (reference sequence). Between the trimmed V and J ends, which lost 3 bases and 5 bases, there was a span of 13 bases. CDR3 DNA sequence: TGCAGTGCTAGGGTTTCGGGTTATGAGACCCAGTACTTC. The encoded protein is CSARVSGYETQYF.

The CDR3 spells CSAPSGGGKTQYF. Written as DNA, the CDR3 is TGCAGTGCCCCCTCCGGGGGCGGAAAGACCCAGTACTTC. This chain connects TRBV20-1 to TRBJ2-5; D may match TRBD1 or TRBD2 (6 bases each). The germline V gene encodes CDR1 DFQATT and CDR2 SNEGSKA (reference sequence). This CDR3 contains 13 residues. Trimming took off 6 bases at V and 6 bases at J, with 17 bases between the two ends.

The genes are TRBV29-1 and TRBJ1-5; TRBD1 is a possible D gene (5 bases). Trimming removed 4 bases from V and 3 bases from J, with 13 bases in between. This CDR3 spans 14 amino acids. Germline CDR1 reads SQVTM; CDR2 reads ANQGSEA. The CDR3 sequence is CSVAYAQVNQPQHF. In nucleotides, the CDR3 is TGCAGCGTTGCCTACGCACAGGTCAATCAGCCCCAGCATTTT. Together with reference TRBV29-1 and TRBJ1-5, the CDR3 gives the full variable domain: SAVISQKPSRDICQRGTSLTIQCQVDSQVTMMFWYRQQPGQSLTLIATANQGSEATYESGFVIDKFPISRPNLTFSTLTVSNMSPEDSSIYLCSVAYAQVNQPQHFGDGTRLSIL.

There are a few counts of this clonotype. The chain joins TRBV9 to TRBJ1-1; a possible D gene is TRBD1 (5 bases). Looked up from germline, CDR1 is SGDLS and CDR2 is YYNGEE. This CDR3 contains 14 residues. Trimming cost V 3 bases and J 0 bases, with 9 bases left between them. The CDR3 region is CASSAGDLNTEAFF. The CDR3 nucleotides are TGTGCCAGCAGCGCGGGGGATTTGAACACTGAAGCTTTCTTT.

The chain couples TRBV12-3 or TRBV12-4 to TRBJ2-5; TRBD2 aligns across 11 bases. V lost 4 bases and J lost 5; bases outside the gene matches: 9. CDR3 size: 16 residues. This CDR3 is CASSSLAGGGLETQYF. CDR3 DNA: TGTGCCAGCAGTTCTCTAGCGGGAGGAGGGTTGGAGACCCAGTACTTC.

This clonotype was counted ten times or more. The rearrangement joins TRBV9 to TRBJ1-2; D gene uncertain. This CDR3 spans 14 amino acids. V was pared by 3 bases and J by 1 base, with 10 bases between. CDR1 is SGDLS and CDR2 is YYNGEE in the germline V gene. The DNA of the CDR3 is TGTGCCAGCAGCGAGTCCGGAGTTAACTATGGCTACACCTTC. Its translation: CASSESGVNYGYTF.

The chain has TRBV6-1 and TRBJ1-1, with 8 bases identical to TRBD1. This CDR3 has 12 residues. Germline V gene sequence: CDR1 MNHNS, CDR2 SASEGT. After removal of 1 base from V and 11 bases from J, the junction contained 3 bases not matched to a gene. CDR3 amino acids: CASSEGQGYAFF. The CDR3 region has the DNA TGTGCCAGCAGTGAAGGACAGGGGTACGCTTTCTTT.

The chain is built from TRBV6-5 and TRBJ2-2; 11 bases match TRBD2. This CDR3 has 18 residues. Germline loops: CDR1 MNHEY, CDR2 SVGAGI. The J segment lost 0 bases and the V segment lost 2 bases, leaving 5 bases of the junction unmatched. CDR3 sequence reads: CASSYPFSGGANTGELFF. The CDR3 DNA sequence: TGTGCCAGCAGTTACCCGTTTAGCGGGGGGGCGAACACCGGGGAGCTGTTTTTT.